This T cell receptor (beta chain) was sequenced in a study of blood T cell repertoires in COVID-19 (dated by TCRdb to between 2020 and 2021). Background for the entire study: Samples from collaborators originated in the United States, Italy and Spain and spanned both the acute and convalescent phases of COVID-19. The prospective study material was composed of cDNA or gDNA derived from T cells, B-cell-depleted T cells, or PBMCs. Subjects who had been exposed to COVID-19, were actively infected with it, or had recovered from it provided the deeply sampled blood TCRbeta repertoires that made up the dataset. A freely available public database, intended as a resource for researchers studying the immune response to SARS-CoV-2, is where the repertoires were released. Samples came from the ongoing ImmuneRACE study (first 160 participants) plus 1,254 subjects from 6 global collaborators. A de-identified subject ID, COVID-19 status, age in years and sex were almost always included in the sample metadata. HLA class I and class II types, where available, came from metadata supplied by the sample provider rather than from assay-based typing.

Compared with germline, V lacks 4 bases and J lacks 4 bases; bases without a gene match: 7. The CDR3 goes from the cysteine to the phenylalanine over 14 residues. Only the CDR3 DNA is retained, 42 bases long and in frame from the first base. Sequences SGHDT (CDR1) and YYEEEE (CDR2) are obtained from the germline V gene. A remark on this clone: Its cognate antigen has yet to be identified. One base away there is no much larger clone; base qualities are not given.

In Seattle, one collaborating source enrolled patients while the infection was active and tracked those patients longitudinally over the course of disease. The collaborating institutions used their own protocols to collect whole blood in K2EDTA tubes. Collaborator samples were shipped for TCRbeta analysis as frozen whole blood, isolated PBMCs, or DNA extracted from either sample type. TCRbeta CDR3 regions were amplified from genomic DNA by means of the immunoSEQ Assay, a bias-controlled multiplex PCR. In the original analysis: Nucleated cell counts per sample were estimated from amplification of reference gene primers within the assay. To quantify the absolute abundance of each unique TCRbeta CDR3 rearrangement, sequence reads were collapsed and filtered. For each sample, productive Simpson clonality was calculated as the square root of Simpson's diversity index across productive rearrangements. TCRdb's version of the immuneACCESS table is confined to in-frame rearrangements and falls short of the full clone set. An unresolved V gene accounts for under half of the shortfall where checked; the remainder is of unknown origin. Clone size and the V and J calls come from that table; the DNA yielded D and trimming. The sample includes 35,000 to 40,000 clones, with around nine tenths observed a single time. Around 4.5% of the sample is taken by the ten largest.

The investigation overall reported the following: Clinical and demographic metadata were provided uncurated, with the amount varying by source and participant.

The TCR was taken from a man aged 55 to 70 with COVID-19, enrolled during active disease. Specimen: peripheral blood. Recombination joined TRBV5-6 with TRBJ1-2; TRBD1 fits 7 bases in the junction. The DNA sequence is as follows: TGTGCCAGCAGCGCTGCCGGGACAGTCTATGGCTACACCTTC. Its protein reads: CASSAAGTVYGYTF.